Each of the 17 T cell receptor beta chains below was sequenced from the same sample in a study of Ad26.COV2.S vaccination and SARS-CoV-2 variants. Profiling relied on immunoSEQ multiplex PCR, and the TCRdb table lists in-frame clones only, not all of them. There are about 350,000 clones in the sample; roughly 81% occur only once, and approximately 3.5% lies in the top ten. The treatment was: around 19 received Ad26.COV2.S at low or high dose, single or two shots; five or six received placebo; per-sample allocation not given. Samples analyzed were those drawn on day 63 after the first vaccine or placebo injection. Here the sequenced sample was peripheral blood, taken in a trial of Ad26.COV2.S vaccine versus placebo. These receptors were obtained from a person aged 18 to 59 who received the Ad26.COV2.S COVID-19 vaccine or a placebo.

The CDR3 coding sequence is TGTGCCAGCAGTTCCTTGACTAGCGGGGTCTACGAGCAGTACTTC. This codes for CASSSLTSGVYEQYF. The chain links TRBV6-2 or TRBV6-3 to TRBJ2-7, with 11 bases that match TRBD2. The CDR3 has 15 amino acids. Germline assignment: CDR1 MNHEY and CDR2 SVGEGT. The trim removed 4 bases at V and 3 bases at J, leaving 5 bases unmatched.

The CDR3 region is CASSWDSNQPQHF. CDR3 DNA sequence: TGCGCCAGCAGTTGGGATAGCAATCAGCCCCAGCATTTT. This chain links TRBV5-1 with TRBJ1-5; D uncertain. The CDR3 is made up of 13 amino acids. The V and J ends lost 5 bases and 0 bases respectively, with 6 bases between them. Per the germline V gene, CDR1 is SGHRS and CDR2 is YFSETQ.

This rearrangement joins TRBV3-1 (or the pseudogene TRBV3-2) to TRBJ1-1, with D unresolved. The V end was cut by 1 base, the J end by 7 bases, with 10 bases between. Germline lookup yields CDR1 LGHDT and CDR2 YNNKEL (reference sequence). CDR3 length equals 13 residues. CDR3 amino acids: CASSQVGIVEAFF. In DNA, the CDR3 is TGTGCCAGCAGCCAAGTAGGGATTGTTGAAGCTTTCTTT.

The chain employs TRBV18 and TRBJ2-3; TRBD1 is a possible D gene (5 bases). Germline V CDR1 and CDR2: KGHSH, LQKENI. Trimming took 3 bases from V and 7 from J, leaving 14 bases between them. This CDR3 is 14 amino acids long. The CDR3 region is CASSPGPGWNTQYF. The CDR3 DNA sequence: TGTGCCAGCTCACCCGGGCCAGGGTGGAATACGCAGTATTTT. The variable domain in full, completed from reference TRBV18 and TRBJ2-3, reads NAGVMQNPRHLVRRRGQEARLRCSPMKGHSHVYWYRQLPEEGLKFMVYLQKENIIDESGMPKERFSAEFPKEGPSILRIQQVVRGDSAAYFCASSPGPGWNTQYFGPGTRLTVL.

This sequence joins TRBV7-9 and TRBJ1-6; D ambiguous. There are 13 residues in the CDR3. Trimming stripped 1 base from V and 9 bases from J, with 7 bases between. Germline-derived CDR1 and CDR2 are SEHNR and FQNEAQ (reference sequence). The CDR3 region has the DNA TGTGCCAGCAGCTTAGGAGAGGGTTCACCCCTCCACTTT. This codes for CASSLGEGSPLHF.

J is TRBJ2-1 and V is TRBV4-1; D is possibly TRBD1 (7 bases). V was pared by 3 bases and J by 9 bases, with 18 bases between. The CDR3 sequence is 15 residues long. Germline CDR1 is MGHRA and CDR2 is YSYEKL. The DNA of the CDR3 is TGCGCCAGCAGCCATTCATCAGGGGGGCGGGGTGAGCAGTTCTTC. Translating it yields CASSHSSGGRGEQFF.

J is TRBJ2-3 and V is TRBV10-3; D ambiguous. The CDR3 runs to 16 residues. The germline V and J ends were trimmed by 10 bases and 1 base, with 21 bases remaining between them. The germline V gene encodes CDR1 ENHRY and CDR2 SYGVKD. This CDR3 is CATWVGITSRTDTQYF. CDR3 DNA: TGTGCCACATGGGTGGGGATAACGTCTCGCACAGATACGCAGTATTTT.

The CDR3 DNA is TGCGCCAGCAGCTTGGCTTCGGGACAGGGTAGTTACGAGCAGTACTTC. Amino acid sequence: CASSLASGQGSYEQYF. The genes are TRBV5-1 and TRBJ2-7, with TRBD1 matching over 9 bases. Unmatched junction bases numbered 8, after V lost 0 bases and J lost 4 bases. This CDR3 is built from 16 residues. CDR1 is SGHRS and CDR2 is YFSETQ in the germline V gene.

The chain has TRBV5-1 and TRBJ2-1; D might be TRBD2 (6 bases). Trimming cost V 0 bases and J 0 bases, with 10 bases left between them. This CDR3 region has 16 residues. The germline V gene has CDR1 SGHRS and CDR2 YFSETQ. The CDR3 is CASSLAGVPSYNEQFF. The CDR3 nucleotides are TGCGCCAGCAGCTTGGCGGGAGTCCCCTCCTACAATGAGCAGTTCTTC.

V gene TRBV7-8 combines with J gene TRBJ2-1, with D possibly being TRBD2 (5 bases). The CDR3 loop spans 14 amino acids. The V gene lost 5 bases and the J gene lost 4 bases, with 12 bases spanning the gap. Germline loops: CDR1 SGHVS, CDR2 FQNEAQ. CDR3 region: CASSRSEVYNEQFF. CDR3 nucleotides: TGTGCCAGCAGCCGTAGCGAAGTATACAATGAGCAGTTCTTC.

The chain links TRBV9 to TRBJ1-6; D remains unclear. The germline V gene encodes CDR1 SGDLS and CDR2 YYNGEE. CDR3 length equals 14 residues. Trimming pared 4 bases from V and 5 bases from J, leaving 10 bases between. This CDR3 reads CASSPYPDNSPLHF. CDR3 nucleotides: TGTGCCAGCAGCCCTTACCCGGATAATTCACCCCTCCACTTT.

The rearrangement joins TRBV28 to TRBJ2-7, with no clear D. Germline V gene data show CDR1 as MDHEN and CDR2 as SYDVKM. The CDR3 has 15 amino acids. Trimming left V 6 bases short and J 5 bases short, with 20 bases between. CDR3 coding DNA: TGTGCCAGCAGAGCTGACCACCCCCGAACCCACGAGCAGTACTTC. Amino acids: CASRADHPRTHEQYF.

This clone was recorded only once. The J gene is TRBJ2-1, the V gene TRBV2; D unclear. This CDR3 has 11 amino acids. Germline loops: CDR1 SNHLY, CDR2 FYNNEI. V lost 10 bases and J lost 9, with 13 bases in between. The CDR3 is CATGYEVEQFF. In DNA, the CDR3 is TGTGCCACCGGATACGAGGTTGAGCAGTTCTTC.

The rearrangement uses TRBV4-1 and TRBJ2-3, with 10 bases aligning to TRBD2. Germline V lookup: CDR1 MGHRA, CDR2 YSYEKL. The ends lost 2 bases at V and 0 bases at J; junction bases unmatched: 11. This CDR3 region has 19 residues. The DNA of the CDR3 is TGCGCCAGCAGCCAACCACCCATTCGACTAGCGGGTAGCACAGATACGCAGTATTTT. This codes for CASSQPPIRLAGSTDTQYF.

V is TRBV19 and J is TRBJ2-2, with D perhaps matching TRBD2 (5 bases). The CDR3 length is 13 residues. V was shortened by 10 bases and J by 11 bases, with 20 bases between the two germline ends. Germline CDR1 and CDR2: LNHDA and SQIVND (reference sequence). In nucleotides, the CDR3 is TGTGCCACTTTTCGGTTTCGATCGGGAGAGCTGTTTTTT. The encoded protein is CATFRFRSGELFF.

The DNA for the CDR3 is TGTGCCACCAACCCCGAGGCCATCTCCTACGAGCAGTACTTC. This sequence encodes CATNPEAISYEQYF. The J gene is TRBJ2-7, the V gene TRBV6-2 or TRBV6-3; no firm D call. The ends were cut back, 10 bases at V and 0 bases at J, with 16 bases in the middle. The germline V gene has CDR1 MNHEY and CDR2 SVGEGT. CDR3 size: 14 residues.

This chain uses TRBV5-1 with TRBJ2-1; TRBD1 is a possible D gene (5 bases). Germline values: CDR1 SGHRS, CDR2 YFSETQ. Trimming removed 0 bases from V and 6 bases from J, with 10 bases in between. This CDR3 contains 14 residues. The chain's CDR3 is CASSLAGRGNEQFF. The CDR3 DNA sequence: TGCGCCAGCAGCTTGGCAGGGCGCGGCAATGAGCAGTTCTTC.